A single T cell receptor (beta chain) is shown here with its context. Its antigen is currently unknown. These data belong to a study of T cell responses to AZD1222 COVID-19 vaccine. Findings and caveats of the study: Seropositive AZD1222 recipients at baseline numbered only six or seven. Spike-specific TCR depth and breadth grew after two AZD1222 doses. Repertoire collection took place solely once the T cell response had peaked.

The method was immunoSEQ multiplex PCR; TCRdb's version includes in-frame clones alone and lacks a portion of them. The data contain 70,000 to 90,000 clones, about 82% of them singletons. From germline, CDR1 is MDHEN and CDR2 SYDVKM. This CDR3 comprises 15 residues. V was shortened by 7 bases and J by 5 bases, with 20 bases between the two germline ends. The rearrangement joins TRBV28 to TRBJ2-5; possibly TRBD2 for D (6 bases). This TCR was recovered from an adult in good health. The sequences come from peripheral blood, collected on day 0 of AZD1222 vaccination. The CDR3 reads CASINSGLWRETQYF. The CDR3 DNA sequence: TGTGCCAGCATCAATAGCGGCCTTTGGAGGGAGACCCAGTACTTC.